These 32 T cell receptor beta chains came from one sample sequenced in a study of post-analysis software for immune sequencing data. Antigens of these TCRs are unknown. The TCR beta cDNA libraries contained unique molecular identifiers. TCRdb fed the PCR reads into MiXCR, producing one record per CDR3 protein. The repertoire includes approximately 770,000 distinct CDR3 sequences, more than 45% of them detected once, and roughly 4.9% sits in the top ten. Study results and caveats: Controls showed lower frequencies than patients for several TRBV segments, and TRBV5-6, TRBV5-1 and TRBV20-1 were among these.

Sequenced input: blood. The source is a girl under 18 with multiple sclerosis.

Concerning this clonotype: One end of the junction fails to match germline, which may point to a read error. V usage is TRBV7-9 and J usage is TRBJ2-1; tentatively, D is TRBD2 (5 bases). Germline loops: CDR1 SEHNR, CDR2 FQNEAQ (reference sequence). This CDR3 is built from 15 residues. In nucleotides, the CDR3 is TGTGCCAGCAGCTCGACCTCGACACGGGGAAATGGGCAGTTCTTC. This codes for CASSSTSTRGNGQFF.

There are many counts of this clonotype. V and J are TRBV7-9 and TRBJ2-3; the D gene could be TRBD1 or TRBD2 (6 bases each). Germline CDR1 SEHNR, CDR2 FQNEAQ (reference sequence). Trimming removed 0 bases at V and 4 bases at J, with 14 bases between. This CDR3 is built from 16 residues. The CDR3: CASSLAGGGSADTQYF. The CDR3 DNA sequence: TGTGCCAGCAGCTTAGCAGGGGGAGGAAGCGCAGATACGCAGTATTTT.

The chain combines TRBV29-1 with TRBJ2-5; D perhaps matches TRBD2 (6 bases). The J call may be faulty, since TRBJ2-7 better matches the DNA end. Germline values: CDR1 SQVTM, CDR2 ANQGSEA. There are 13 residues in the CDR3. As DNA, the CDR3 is TGCAGCGTTGGGGAGGCCTACTCCTACGAGCAGTACTTC. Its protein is CSVGEAYSYEQYF.

The DNA for the CDR3 is TGCAGTGCTGCTACTCCGAGCTCCTACAATGAGCAGTTCTTC. This encodes CSAATPSSYNEQFF. The rearrangement uses TRBV20-1 and TRBJ2-1; D not resolved. The CDR3 sequence is 14 residues long. V was cut by 5 bases and J by 0 bases, with 11 bases left in between. The germline V gene encodes CDR1 DFQATT and CDR2 SNEGSKA (reference sequence).

CDR3 sequence: CSVDVGAPREQYF. The CDR3 DNA is TGCAGCGTTGACGTCGGGGCCCCGCGGGAGCAGTACTTC. The V gene is TRBV29-1, the J gene TRBJ2-7; D may match TRBD1 or TRBD2 (5 bases each). The CDR3 spans 13 residues. V was pared by 3 bases and J by 7 bases, with 16 bases between. Per the germline V gene, CDR1 is SQVTM and CDR2 is ANQGSEA.

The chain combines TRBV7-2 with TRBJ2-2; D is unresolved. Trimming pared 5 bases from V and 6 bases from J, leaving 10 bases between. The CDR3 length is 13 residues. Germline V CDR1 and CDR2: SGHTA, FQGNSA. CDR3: CASSRSRAGELFF. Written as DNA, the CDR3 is TGTGCCAGCAGCCGCAGCCGGGCCGGGGAGCTGTTTTTT.

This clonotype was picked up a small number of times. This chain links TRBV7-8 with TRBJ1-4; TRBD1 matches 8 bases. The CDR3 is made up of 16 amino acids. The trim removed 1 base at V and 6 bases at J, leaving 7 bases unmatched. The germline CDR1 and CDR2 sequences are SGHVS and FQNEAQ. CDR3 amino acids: CASSLGPDRVDEKLFF. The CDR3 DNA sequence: TGTGCCAGCAGCTTAGGTCCGGACAGGGTCGATGAAAAACTGTTTTTT.

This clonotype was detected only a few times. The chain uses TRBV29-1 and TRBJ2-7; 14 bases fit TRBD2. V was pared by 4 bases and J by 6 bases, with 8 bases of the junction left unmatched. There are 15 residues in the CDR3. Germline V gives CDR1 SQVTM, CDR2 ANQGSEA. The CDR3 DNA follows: TGCAGCGTTGCCGGACTAGCGGGAGGCCACCTCGAGCAGTACTTC. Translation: CSVAGLAGGHLEQYF.

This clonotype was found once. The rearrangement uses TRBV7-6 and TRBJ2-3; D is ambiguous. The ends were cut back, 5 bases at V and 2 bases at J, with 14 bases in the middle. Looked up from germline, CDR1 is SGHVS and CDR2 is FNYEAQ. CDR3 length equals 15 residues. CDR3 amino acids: CASSQFGPLTDTQYF. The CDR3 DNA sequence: TGTGCCAGCAGCCAATTCGGCCCTCTCACAGATACGCAGTATTTT.

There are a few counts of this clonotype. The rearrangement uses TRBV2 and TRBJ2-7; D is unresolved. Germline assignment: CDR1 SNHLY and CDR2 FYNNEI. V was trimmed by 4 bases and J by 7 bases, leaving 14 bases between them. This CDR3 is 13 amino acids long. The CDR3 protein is CASSADLAGEQYF. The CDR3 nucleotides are TGTGCCAGCAGTGCGGACCTGGCCGGGGAGCAGTACTTC.

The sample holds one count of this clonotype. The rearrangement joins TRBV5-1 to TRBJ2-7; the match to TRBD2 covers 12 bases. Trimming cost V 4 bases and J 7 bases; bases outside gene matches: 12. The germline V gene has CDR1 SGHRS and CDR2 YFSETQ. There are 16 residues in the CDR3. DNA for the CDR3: TGCGCCAGCAGCCGAACGACTAGCGGGAGTTTCAATGAGCAGTACTTC. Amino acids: CASSRTTSGSFNEQYF.

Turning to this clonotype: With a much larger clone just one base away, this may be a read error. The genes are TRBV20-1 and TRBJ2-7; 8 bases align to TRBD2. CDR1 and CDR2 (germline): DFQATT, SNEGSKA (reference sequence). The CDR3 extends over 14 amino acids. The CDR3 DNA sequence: TGCAGTGAAGAGGTCCTAGCGGGCCCATACGGGCAGTACTTC. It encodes CSEEVLAGPYGQYF.

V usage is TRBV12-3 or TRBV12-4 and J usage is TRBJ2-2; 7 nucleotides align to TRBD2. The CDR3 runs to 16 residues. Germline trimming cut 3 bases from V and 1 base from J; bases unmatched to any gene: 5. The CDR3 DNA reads TGTGCCAGCAGTTTGCTTCTAGCGGTGAACACCGGGGAGCTGTTTTTT. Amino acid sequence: CASSLLLAVNTGELFF.

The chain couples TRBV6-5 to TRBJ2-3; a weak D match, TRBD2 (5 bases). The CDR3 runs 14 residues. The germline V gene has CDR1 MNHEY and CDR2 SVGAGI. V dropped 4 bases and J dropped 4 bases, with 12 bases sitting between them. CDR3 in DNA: TGTGCCAGCAGTTTCGAGACTACCCCAGATACGCAGTATTTT. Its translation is CASSFETTPDTQYF.

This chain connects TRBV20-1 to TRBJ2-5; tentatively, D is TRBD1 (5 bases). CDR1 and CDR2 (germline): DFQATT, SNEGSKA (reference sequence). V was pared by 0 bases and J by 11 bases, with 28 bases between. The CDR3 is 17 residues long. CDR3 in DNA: TGCAGTGCTAGAGATGCAGGAATGGGGCTGACCTACAATGAGCAGTACTTC. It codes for CSARDAGMGLTYNEQYF.

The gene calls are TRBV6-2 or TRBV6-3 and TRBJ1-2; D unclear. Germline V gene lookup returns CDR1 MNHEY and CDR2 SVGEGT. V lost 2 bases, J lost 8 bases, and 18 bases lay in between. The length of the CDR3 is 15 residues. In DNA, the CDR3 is TGTGCCAGCAGTTACGTCGGGGATCAGTTCTACGGCTACACCTTC. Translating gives CASSYVGDQFYGYTF.

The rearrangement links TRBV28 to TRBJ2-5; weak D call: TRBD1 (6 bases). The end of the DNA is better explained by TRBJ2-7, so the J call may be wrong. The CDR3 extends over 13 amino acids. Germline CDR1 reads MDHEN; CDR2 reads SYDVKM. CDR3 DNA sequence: TGTGCCAGCAGACAGGGACGGTGGTACGAGCAGTACTTC. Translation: CASRQGRWYEQYF.

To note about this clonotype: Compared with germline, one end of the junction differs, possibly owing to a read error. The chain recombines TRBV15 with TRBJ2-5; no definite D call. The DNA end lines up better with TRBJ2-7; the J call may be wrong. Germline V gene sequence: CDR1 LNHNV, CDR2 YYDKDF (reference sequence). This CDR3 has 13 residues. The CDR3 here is CATSRERGYEQYF. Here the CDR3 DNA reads TGTGCCACCAGCCGAGAACGAGGTTACGAGCAGTACTTC.

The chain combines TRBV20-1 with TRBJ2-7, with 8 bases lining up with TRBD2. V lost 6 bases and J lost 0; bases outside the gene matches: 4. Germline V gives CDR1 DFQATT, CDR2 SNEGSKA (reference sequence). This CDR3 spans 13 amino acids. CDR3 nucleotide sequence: TGCAGTGCCCAGAGCGGGAGCTCCTACGAGCAGTACTTC. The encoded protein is CSAQSGSSYEQYF.

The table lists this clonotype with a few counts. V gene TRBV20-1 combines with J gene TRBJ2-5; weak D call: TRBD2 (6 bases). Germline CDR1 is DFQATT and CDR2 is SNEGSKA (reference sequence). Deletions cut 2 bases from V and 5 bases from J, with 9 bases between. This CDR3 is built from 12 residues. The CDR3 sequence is CSARIGGETQYF. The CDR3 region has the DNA TGCAGTGCTAGAATTGGAGGGGAGACCCAGTACTTC.

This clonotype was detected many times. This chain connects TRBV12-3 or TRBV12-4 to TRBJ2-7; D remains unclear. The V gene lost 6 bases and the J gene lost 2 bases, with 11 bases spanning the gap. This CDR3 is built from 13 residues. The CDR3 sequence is CASSPGGTYEQYF. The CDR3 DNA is TGTGCCAGCAGCCCCGGCGGCACCTACGAGCAGTACTTC.

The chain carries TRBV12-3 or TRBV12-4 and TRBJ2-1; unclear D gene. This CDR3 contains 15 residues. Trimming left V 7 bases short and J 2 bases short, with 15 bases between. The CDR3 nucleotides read TGTGCCAGCACGGTGGGTAGGGTTGCCTACAATGAGCAGTTCTTC. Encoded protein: CASTVGRVAYNEQFF.

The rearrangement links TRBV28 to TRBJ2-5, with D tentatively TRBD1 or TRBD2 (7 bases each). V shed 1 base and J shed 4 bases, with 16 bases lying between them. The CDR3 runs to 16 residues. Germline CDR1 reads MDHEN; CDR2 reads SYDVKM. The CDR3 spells CASSLLSQGRVETQYF. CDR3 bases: TGTGCCAGCAGTTTATTGTCACAGGGGAGGGTAGAGACCCAGTACTTC.

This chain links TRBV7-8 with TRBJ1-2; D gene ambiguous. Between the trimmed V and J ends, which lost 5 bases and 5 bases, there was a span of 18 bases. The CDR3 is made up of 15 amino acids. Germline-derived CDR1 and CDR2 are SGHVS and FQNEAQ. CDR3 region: CASSPLVQERYGYTF. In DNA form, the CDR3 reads TGTGCCAGCAGCCCTCTAGTTCAGGAACGGTATGGCTACACCTTC.

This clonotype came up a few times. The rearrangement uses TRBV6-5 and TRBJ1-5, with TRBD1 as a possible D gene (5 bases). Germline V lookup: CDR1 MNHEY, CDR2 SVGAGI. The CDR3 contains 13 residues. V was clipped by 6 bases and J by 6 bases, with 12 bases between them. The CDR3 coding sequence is TGTGCCAGCAGCCCCGGGGACGGTCAGCCCCAGCATTTT. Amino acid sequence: CASSPGDGQPQHF.

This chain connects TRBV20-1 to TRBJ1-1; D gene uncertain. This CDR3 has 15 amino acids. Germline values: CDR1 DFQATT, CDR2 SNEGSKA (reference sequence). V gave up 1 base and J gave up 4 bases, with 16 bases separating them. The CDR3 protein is CSARVARSAGTEAFF. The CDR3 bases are TGCAGTGCTAGAGTTGCGCGGTCGGCCGGCACTGAAGCTTTCTTT.

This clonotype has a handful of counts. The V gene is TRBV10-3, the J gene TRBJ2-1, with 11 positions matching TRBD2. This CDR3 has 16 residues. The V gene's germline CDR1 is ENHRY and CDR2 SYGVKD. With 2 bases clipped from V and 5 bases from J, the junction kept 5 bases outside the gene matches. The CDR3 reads CAISEPGTSGDNEQFF. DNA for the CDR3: TGTGCCATCAGTGAGCCCGGGACTAGCGGAGACAATGAGCAGTTCTTC.

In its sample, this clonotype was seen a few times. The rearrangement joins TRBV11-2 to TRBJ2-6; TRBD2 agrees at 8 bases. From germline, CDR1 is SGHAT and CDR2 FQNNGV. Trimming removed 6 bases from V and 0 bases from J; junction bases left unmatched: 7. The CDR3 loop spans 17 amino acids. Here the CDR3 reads CASRILRGGSGANVLTF. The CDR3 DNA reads TGTGCCAGCAGAATTCTCCGGGGGGGCTCTGGGGCCAACGTCCTGACTTTC. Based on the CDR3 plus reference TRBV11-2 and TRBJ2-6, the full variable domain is EAGVAQSPRYKIIEKRQSVAFWCNPISGHATLYWYQQILGQGPKLLIQFQNNGVVDDSQLPKDRFSAERLKGVDSTLKIQPAKLEDSAVYLCASRILRGGSGANVLTFGAGSRLTVL.

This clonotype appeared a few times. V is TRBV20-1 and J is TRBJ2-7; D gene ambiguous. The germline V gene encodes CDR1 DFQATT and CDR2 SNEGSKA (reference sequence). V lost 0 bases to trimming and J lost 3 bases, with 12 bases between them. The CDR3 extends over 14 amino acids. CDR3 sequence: CSARDLGNYYEQYF. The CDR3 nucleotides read TGCAGTGCTAGAGACCTCGGAAATTACTACGAGCAGTACTTC.

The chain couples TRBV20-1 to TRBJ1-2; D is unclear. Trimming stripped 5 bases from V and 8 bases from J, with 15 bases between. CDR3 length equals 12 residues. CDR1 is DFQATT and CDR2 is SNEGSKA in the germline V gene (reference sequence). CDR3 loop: CSAFYSGGGYTF. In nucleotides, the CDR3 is TGCAGTGCTTTCTACTCGGGAGGCGGCTACACCTTC.

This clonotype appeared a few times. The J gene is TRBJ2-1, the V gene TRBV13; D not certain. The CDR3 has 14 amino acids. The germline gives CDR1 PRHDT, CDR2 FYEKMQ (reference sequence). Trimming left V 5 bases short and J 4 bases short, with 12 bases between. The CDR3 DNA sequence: TGTGCCAGCAGCCAAGATATGATGTACAATGAGCAGTTCTTC. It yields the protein CASSQDMMYNEQFF.

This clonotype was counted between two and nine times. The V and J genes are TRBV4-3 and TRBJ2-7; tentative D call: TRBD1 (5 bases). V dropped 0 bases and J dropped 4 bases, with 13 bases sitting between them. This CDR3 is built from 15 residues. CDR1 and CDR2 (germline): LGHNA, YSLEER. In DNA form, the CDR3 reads TGCGCCAGCAGCCAAGAAAACAGGCATCTGTACGAGCAGTACTTC. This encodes CASSQENRHLYEQYF.